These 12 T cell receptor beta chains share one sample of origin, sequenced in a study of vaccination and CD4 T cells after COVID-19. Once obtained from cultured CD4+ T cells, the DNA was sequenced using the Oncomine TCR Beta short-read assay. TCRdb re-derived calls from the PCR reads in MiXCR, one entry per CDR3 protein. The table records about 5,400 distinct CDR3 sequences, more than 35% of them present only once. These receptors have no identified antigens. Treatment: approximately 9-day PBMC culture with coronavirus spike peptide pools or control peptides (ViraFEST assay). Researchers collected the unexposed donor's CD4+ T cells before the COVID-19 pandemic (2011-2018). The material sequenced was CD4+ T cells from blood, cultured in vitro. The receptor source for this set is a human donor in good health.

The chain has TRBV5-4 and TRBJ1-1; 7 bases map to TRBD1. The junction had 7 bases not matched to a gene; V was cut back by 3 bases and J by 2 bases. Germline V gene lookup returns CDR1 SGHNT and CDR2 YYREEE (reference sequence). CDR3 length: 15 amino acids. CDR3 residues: CASSSLEGANTEAFF. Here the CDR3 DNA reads TGTGCCAGCAGCTCCCTGGAGGGGGCCAACACTGAAGCTTTCTTT.

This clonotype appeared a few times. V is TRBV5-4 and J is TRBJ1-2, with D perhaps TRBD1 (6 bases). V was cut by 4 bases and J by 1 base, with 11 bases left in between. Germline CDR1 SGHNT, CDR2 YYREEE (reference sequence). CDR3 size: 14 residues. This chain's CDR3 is CASSALQGNYGYTF. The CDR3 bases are TGTGCCAGCAGCGCGCTACAGGGTAACTATGGCTACACCTTC.

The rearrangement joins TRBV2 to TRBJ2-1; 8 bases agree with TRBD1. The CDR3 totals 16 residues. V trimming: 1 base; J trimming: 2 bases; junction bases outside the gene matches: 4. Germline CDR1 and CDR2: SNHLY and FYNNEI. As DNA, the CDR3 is TGTGCCAGCAGTGAAGGGGACAGGATAGCCTACAATGAGCAGTTCTTC. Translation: CASSEGDRIAYNEQFF.

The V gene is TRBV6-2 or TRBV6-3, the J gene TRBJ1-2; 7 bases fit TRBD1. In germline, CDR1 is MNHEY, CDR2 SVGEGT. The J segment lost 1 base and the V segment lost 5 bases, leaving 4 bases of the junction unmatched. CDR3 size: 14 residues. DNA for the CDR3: TGTGCCAGCAGTCGGGACAGCGTTAACTATGGCTACACCTTC. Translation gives CASSRDSVNYGYTF.

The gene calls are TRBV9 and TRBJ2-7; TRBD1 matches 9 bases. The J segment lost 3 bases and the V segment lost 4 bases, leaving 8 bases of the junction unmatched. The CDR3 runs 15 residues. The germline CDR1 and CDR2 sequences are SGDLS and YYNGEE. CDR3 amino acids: CASSPGQGVHYEQYF. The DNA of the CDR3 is TGTGCCAGCAGCCCGGGACAGGGTGTCCACTACGAGCAGTACTTC. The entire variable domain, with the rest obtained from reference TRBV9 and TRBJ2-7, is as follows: DSGVTQTPKHLITATGQRVTLRCSPRSGDLSVYWYQQSLDQGLQFLIQYYNGEERAKGNILERFSAQQFPDLHSELNLSSLELGDSALYFCASSPGQGVHYEQYFGPGTRLTVT.

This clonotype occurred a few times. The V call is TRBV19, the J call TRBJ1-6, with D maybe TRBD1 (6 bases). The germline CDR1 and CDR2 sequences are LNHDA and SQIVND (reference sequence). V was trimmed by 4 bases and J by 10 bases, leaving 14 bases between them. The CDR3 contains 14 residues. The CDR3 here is CASSTGAGNSPLHF. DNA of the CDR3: TGTGCCAGTAGTACGGGGGCAGGAAACTCACCCCTCCACTTT.

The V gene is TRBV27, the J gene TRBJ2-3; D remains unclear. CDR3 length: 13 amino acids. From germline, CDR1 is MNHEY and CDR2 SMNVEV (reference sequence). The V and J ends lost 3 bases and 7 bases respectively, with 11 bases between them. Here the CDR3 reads CASSFPLGNTQYF. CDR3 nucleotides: TGTGCCAGCAGTTTCCCATTGGGGAATACGCAGTATTTT.

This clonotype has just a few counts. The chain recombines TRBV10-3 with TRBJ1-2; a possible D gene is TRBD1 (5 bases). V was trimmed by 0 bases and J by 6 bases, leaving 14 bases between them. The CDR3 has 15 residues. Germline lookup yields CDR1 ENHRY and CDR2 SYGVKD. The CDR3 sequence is CAISESYAGGDGYTF. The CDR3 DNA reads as TGTGCCATCAGTGAGTCGTACGCAGGAGGGGATGGCTACACCTTC.

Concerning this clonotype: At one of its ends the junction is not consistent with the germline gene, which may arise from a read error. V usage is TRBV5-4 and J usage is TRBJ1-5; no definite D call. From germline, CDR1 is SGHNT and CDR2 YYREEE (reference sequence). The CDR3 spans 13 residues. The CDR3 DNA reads TGTGCCAGCAGCTTGGACAGCAATCAGCCACAGCATTTT. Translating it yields CASSLDSNQPQHF.

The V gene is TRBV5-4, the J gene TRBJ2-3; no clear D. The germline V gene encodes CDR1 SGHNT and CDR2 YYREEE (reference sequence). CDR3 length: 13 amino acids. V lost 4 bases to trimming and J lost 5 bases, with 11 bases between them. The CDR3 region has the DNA TGTGCCAGCAGCGCGGAACCCCAAGATACGCAGTATTTT. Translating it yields CASSAEPQDTQYF.

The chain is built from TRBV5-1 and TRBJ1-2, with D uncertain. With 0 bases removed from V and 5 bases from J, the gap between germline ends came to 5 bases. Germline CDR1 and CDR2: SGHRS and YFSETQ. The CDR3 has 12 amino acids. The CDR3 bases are TGCGCCAGCAGCTTGGACAGATATGGCTACACCTTC. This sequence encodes CASSLDRYGYTF.

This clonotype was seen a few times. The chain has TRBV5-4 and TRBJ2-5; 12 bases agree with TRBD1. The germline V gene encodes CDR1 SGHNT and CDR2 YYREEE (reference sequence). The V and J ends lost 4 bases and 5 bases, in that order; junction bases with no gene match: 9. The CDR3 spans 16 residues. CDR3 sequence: CASSPMGQGAFETQYF. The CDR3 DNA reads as TGTGCCAGCAGCCCTATGGGACAGGGGGCTTTCGAGACCCAGTACTTC.